These 2 T cell receptor beta chains were sequenced from one sample in a study of blood T cell repertoires in COVID-19 (dated by TCRdb to 2018 to 2021). The receptor library was made with the immunoSEQ multiplex PCR assay. Here the immuneACCESS table is served through TCRdb, limited to in-frame sequences with V and J called. Missing clones are a known gap in these copies; in checked studies unresolved V genes cover under half, and the rest lacks a known reason. The sample table shows approximately 140,000 clones, and 84% are seen once. Of the sample, roughly 3.7% is held by the ten largest clones. Specimen: PBMCs or T cells enriched from blood (not recorded which). These receptors originate from a man in his forties or fifties in a cohort exposed to, infected with or recovered from COVID-19 (not recorded which).

This chain joins TRBV5-1 and TRBJ2-1; TRBD2 aligns across 12 bases. This CDR3 comprises 15 residues. The V and J ends lost 6 bases and 7 bases, in that order; junction bases with no gene match: 8. Per the germline V gene, CDR1 is SGHRS and CDR2 is YFSETQ. For the CDR3, the DNA is TGCGCCAGCATTCTAGCGGGAGGGCCGTGGAATGAGCAGTTCTTC. Translated: CASILAGGPWNEQFF.

The V gene is TRBV2, the J gene TRBJ1-3; D ambiguous. V dropped 4 bases and J dropped 0 bases, with 7 bases sitting between them. This CDR3 spans 14 amino acids. Germline V gene data show CDR1 as SNHLY and CDR2 as FYNNEI. The chain's CDR3 is CASSGRSSGNTIYF. CDR3 in DNA: TGTGCCAGCAGTGGGCGGAGCTCTGGAAACACCATATATTTT.